This T cell receptor beta chain was captured in a study of T cell responses to AZD1222 COVID-19 vaccine. Study overall: Second-dose schedules of about 4 or about 12 weeks were combined.

This CDR3 is 15 amino acids long. Germline-derived CDR1 and CDR2 are MNHEY and SMNVEV (reference sequence). V was cut by 3 bases and J by 2 bases, with 11 bases left in between. Study-level points and caveats: Females made up more of the donors, who were largely white British, and clonal diversity may have come out too low. Every sample of the repertoires postdated the peak T cell response. Baseline serostatus was positive in only a handful of AZD1222 recipients.

This clone has only one observation. What it binds is not known. Sequenced by immunoSEQ multiplex PCR; TCRdb stores in-frame clones only, minus some. The sample includes approximately 130,000 clones, approximately 90% of them seen just once. The sequence was collected from an adult in good health. The chain combines TRBV27 with TRBJ1-5; the D gene is possibly TRBD1 (5 bases). The material sequenced was peripheral blood, taken on day 0 of AZD1222 vaccination. CDR3 sequence reads: CASSLMQGGNQPQHF. In nucleotides, the CDR3 is TGTGCCAGCAGTTTGATGCAGGGCGGCAATCAGCCCCAGCATTTT.